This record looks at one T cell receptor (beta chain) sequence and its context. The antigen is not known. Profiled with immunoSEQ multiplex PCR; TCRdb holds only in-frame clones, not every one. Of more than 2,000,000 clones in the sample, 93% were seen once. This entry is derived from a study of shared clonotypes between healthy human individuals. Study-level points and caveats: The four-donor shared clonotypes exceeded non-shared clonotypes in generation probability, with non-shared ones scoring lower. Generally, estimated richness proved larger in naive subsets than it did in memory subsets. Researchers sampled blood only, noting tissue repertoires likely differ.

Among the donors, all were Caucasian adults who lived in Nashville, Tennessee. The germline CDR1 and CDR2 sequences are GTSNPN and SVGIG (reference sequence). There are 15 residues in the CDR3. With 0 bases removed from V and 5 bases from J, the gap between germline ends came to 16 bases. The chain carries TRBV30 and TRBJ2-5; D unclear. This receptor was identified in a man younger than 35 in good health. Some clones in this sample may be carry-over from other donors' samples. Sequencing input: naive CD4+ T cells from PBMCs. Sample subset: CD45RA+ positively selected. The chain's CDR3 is CAWSVQNTGWETQYF. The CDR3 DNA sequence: TGTGCCTGGAGTGTACAGAACACCGGGTGGGAGACCCAGTACTTC.